In its sample, the clone carrying this T cell receptor beta chain was seen once. This entry is derived from a study of shared clonotypes between healthy human individuals. Overall study context: CD4 naive and CD4 memory each took three plates per donor, while CD8 naive took two and CD8 memory one.

Data came from immunoSEQ multiplex PCR; TCRdb stores just in-frame clones and leaves some out. The data show about 1.5 million clones, under 99% seen once. Germline values: CDR1 SQVTM, CDR2 ANQGSEA. The CDR3 consists of 12 residues. Trimming shortened V by 8 bases and J by 8 bases, and 18 bases separated the two germline ends. The TCR was taken from a man aged 25 to 45 in good health. Source material: naive CD4+ T cells sorted from blood. Subset defined: CD45RA+ positively selected. The V gene is TRBV29-1, the J gene TRBJ1-2; a weak D match, TRBD1 (6 bases). The CDR3 loop reads CSTRQDWSGYTF. The CDR3 DNA sequence: TGCAGCACGAGACAGGACTGGTCAGGCTACACCTTC.